A selection of T cell receptor beta chains follows, all from one sample in a study of cytomegalovirus exposure and HLA in healthy donors. TCRdb keeps only in-frame clones here, not all; method: immunoSEQ multiplex PCR. The sample lists around 150,000 clones; approximately 80% were seen once. Sample: PBMCs. These TCRs come from a man aged 18 to 30 in good health and CMV-seropositive. The CDR3 runs from the conserved cysteine through the conserved F or W. D genes are given only for firm matches. Clone size is given for some rows only: seen once, a few or many times, or a class if the clone is expanded.

clone_size	d_call	j_call	v_call	cdr3_aa	cdr3_nt
.	TRBD1	TRBJ1-4	TRBV7-2	CASSLVVTGVGEKLFF	TGTGCCAGCAGCTTAGTGGTCACAGGGGTTGGTGAAAAACTGTTTTTT
.	TRBD1	TRBJ1-5	TRBV6-5	CASSGTGRQPQHF	TGTGCCAGCAGCGGGACAGGGCGTCAGCCCCAGCATTTT
once	TRBD2	TRBJ2-7	TRBV29-1	CSVVPTSGRTYEQYF	TGCAGCGTAGTCCCGACTAGCGGGAGGACCTACGAGCAGTACTTC
.	TRBD2	TRBJ2-2	TRBV11-2	CASREPGGPRTGELFF	TGTGCCAGCAGGGAACCGGGGGGGCCAAGGACCGGGGAGCTGTTTTTT
.	.	TRBJ2-7	TRBV28	CASSLFPSENYEQYF	TGTGCCAGCAGTTTGTTTCCTAGCGAAAACTACGAGCAGTACTTC
.	TRBD2	TRBJ2-7	TRBV10-2	CASTLLAGEGEQYF	TGCGCCAGCACACTTCTAGCGGGAGAAGGGGAGCAGTACTTC
.	.	TRBJ2-1	TRBV29-1	CSVDSNEQFF	TGCAGCGTCGACTCCAATGAGCAGTTCTTC
.	.	TRBJ1-4	TRBV5-1	CASSLGGSNEKLFF	TGCGCCAGCAGCTTGGGAGGGAGTAATGAAAAACTGTTTTTT
once	.	TRBJ2-7	TRBV10-3	CAISESRLEQYF	TGTGCCATCAGTGAGTCGAGATTAGAGCAGTACTTC
.	.	TRBJ2-4	TRBV6-6	CASTVGGLIQYF	TGTGCCAGCACCGTGGGGGGGCTCATTCAGTACTTC
once	.	TRBJ2-2	TRBV11-3	CASTSSRQSGELFF	TGTGCCAGCACCAGCTCTCGACAGTCCGGGGAGCTGTTTTTT
.	.	TRBJ1-2	TRBV18	CASSPRPDSQHGYTF	TGTGCCAGCTCACCGCGTCCCGACAGCCAGCATGGCTACACCTTC
.	TRBD1	TRBJ1-1	TRBV10-3	CAIRQGVIYTEAFF	TGTGCCATCAGACAGGGGGTAATTTACACTGAAGCTTTCTTT
.	.	TRBJ1-2	TRBV7-2	CASSSGHLVGYTF	TGTGCCAGCAGCTCGGGACATCTCGTCGGCTACACCTTC
.	TRBD1	TRBJ1-3	TRBV2	CASRPDRGQGGNTIYF	TGTGCCAGCAGGCCCGACAGGGGCCAAGGTGGAAACACCATATATTTT
.	.	TRBJ2-7	TRBV30	CAWSPGSSYEQYF	TGTGCCTGGAGTCCAGGTAGCTCCTACGAGCAGTACTTC
.	TRBD1	TRBJ2-7	TRBV25-1	CASMGTGIYEQYF	TGTGCCAGCATGGGGACAGGGATTTACGAGCAGTACTTC
.	TRBD2	TRBJ2-7	TRBV19	CASSIGLAGVPEQYF	TGTGCCAGTAGTATAGGACTAGCGGGAGTTCCCGAGCAGTACTTC
few	.	TRBJ2-6	TRBV15	CATSREQLFSGANGLTF	TGTGCCACCAGCAGAGAACAGCTATTCTCTGGGGCCAACGGCCTGACTTTC
.	TRBD1	TRBJ1-2	TRBV2	CASTGVGQGIYGYTF	TGTGCCAGCACCGGGGTTGGACAGGGGATCTATGGCTACACCTTC
.	TRBD2	TRBJ2-7	TRBV25-1	CASKVISAGGAYEQYF	TGTGCCAGCAAAGTAATTTCGGCGGGAGGTGCCTACGAGCAGTACTTC
.	TRBD2	TRBJ2-5	TRBV4-2	CASSQGFSGGAETQYF	TGTGCCAGCAGCCAAGGATTTAGCGGGGGGGCTGAGACCCAGTACTTC
.	TRBD1	TRBJ1-2	TRBV14	CASSQRDRGYTNYGYTF	TGTGCCAGCAGCCAGCGGGACAGGGGCTATACAAACTATGGCTACACCTTC
once	TRBD2	TRBJ2-2	TRBV5-1	CASSSQREATGELFF	TGCGCCAGCAGCTCGCAGCGGGAGGCCACCGGGGAGCTGTTTTTT
.	.	TRBJ2-1	TRBV7-2	CASSLATQGPSQFF	TGTGCCAGCAGCTTAGCCACACAGGGTCCGTCGCAGTTCTTC
once	.	TRBJ1-1	TRBV6-1	CASSTIGAAEAFF	TGTGCCAGCAGTACTATAGGGGCCGCTGAAGCTTTCTTT
.	.	TRBJ2-5	TRBV28	CASSFRQETQYF	TGTGCCAGCAGTTTCAGGCAAGAGACCCAGTACTTC
few	.	TRBJ2-7	TRBV5-1	CASSLVLQFSTRPYEQYF	TGCGCCAGCAGCTTGGTCCTACAGTTCTCGACACGGCCCTACGAGCAGTACTTC
.	TRBD2	TRBJ2-5	TRBV18	CASSHTERGVRRETQYF	TGTGCCAGCTCACATACGGAGCGGGGGGTCCGACGAGAGACCCAGTACTTC
.	.	TRBJ2-2	TRBV14	CASSQEEAGNTGELFF	TGTGCCAGCAGCCAAGAGGAGGCAGGGAACACCGGGGAGCTGTTTTTT
once	TRBD2	TRBJ2-7	TRBV5-1	CASSLRTSDFLYEQYF	TGCGCCAGCAGCCTGCGGACTAGCGATTTCCTTTACGAGCAGTACTTC
.	.	TRBJ1-2	TRBV30	CAWSRSQLNYGYTF	TGTGCCTGGAGTAGGAGTCAGCTTAACTATGGCTACACCTTC
.	.	TRBJ2-3	TRBV9	CASSTGFPTDTQYF	TGTGCCAGCAGCACGGGATTCCCCACAGATACGCAGTATTTT
.	.	TRBJ1-4	TRBV10-3	CAISESGEGEKLFF	TGTGCCATCAGTGAATCGGGGGAAGGGGAAAAACTGTTTTTT
.	TRBD1	TRBJ2-1	TRBV5-4	CASSLDRGGEQFF	TGTGCCAGCAGCTTGGACAGGGGCGGTGAGCAGTTCTTC
.	.	TRBJ2-7	TRBV27	CASSFGGIEQYF	TGTGCCAGCAGTTTTGGAGGGATCGAGCAGTACTTC
.	TRBD1	TRBJ2-7	TRBV6-6	CASSYLLGQGRYEQYF	TGTGCCAGCAGTTACCTACTAGGACAGGGCCGCTACGAGCAGTACTTC
.	.	TRBJ1-4	TRBV4-2	CASRTVNEKLFF	TGTGCCAGCAGGACAGTTAATGAAAAACTGTTTTTT
.	.	TRBJ1-3	TRBV27	CASSFSGPGNTIYF	TGTGCCAGCAGTTTCTCAGGTCCTGGAAACACCATATATTTT